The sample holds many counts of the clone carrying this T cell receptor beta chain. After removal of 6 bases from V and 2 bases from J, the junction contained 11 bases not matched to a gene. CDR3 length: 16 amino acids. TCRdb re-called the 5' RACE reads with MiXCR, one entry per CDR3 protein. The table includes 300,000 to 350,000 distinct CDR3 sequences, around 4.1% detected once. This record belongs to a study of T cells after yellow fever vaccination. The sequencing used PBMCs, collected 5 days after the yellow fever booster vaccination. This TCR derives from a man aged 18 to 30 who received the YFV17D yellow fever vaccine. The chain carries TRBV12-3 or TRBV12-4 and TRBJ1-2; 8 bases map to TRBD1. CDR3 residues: CASRETPGGGNYGYTF. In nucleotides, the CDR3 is TGTGCCAGCAGAGAAACCCCAGGGGGCGGCAACTATGGCTACACCTTC.